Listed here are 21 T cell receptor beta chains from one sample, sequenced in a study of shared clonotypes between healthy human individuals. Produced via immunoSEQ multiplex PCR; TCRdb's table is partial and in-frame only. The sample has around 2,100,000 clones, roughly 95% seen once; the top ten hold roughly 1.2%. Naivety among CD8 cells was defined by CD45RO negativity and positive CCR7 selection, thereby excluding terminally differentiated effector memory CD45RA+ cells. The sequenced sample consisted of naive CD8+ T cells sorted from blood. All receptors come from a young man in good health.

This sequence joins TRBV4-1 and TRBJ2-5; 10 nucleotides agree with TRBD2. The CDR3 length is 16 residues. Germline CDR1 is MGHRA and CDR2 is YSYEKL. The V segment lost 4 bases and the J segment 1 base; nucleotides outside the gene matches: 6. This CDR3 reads CASSPHLAGGQETQYF. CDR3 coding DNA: TGCGCCAGCAGCCCACATTTAGCGGGGGGCCAAGAGACCCAGTACTTC.

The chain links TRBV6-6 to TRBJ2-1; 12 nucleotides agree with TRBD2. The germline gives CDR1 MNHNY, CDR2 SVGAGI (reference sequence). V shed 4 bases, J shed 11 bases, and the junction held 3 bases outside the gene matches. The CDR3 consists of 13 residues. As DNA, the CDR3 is TGTGCCAGCAGTTGGACTAGCGGGGTTAAGCAGTTCTTC. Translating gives CASSWTSGVKQFF.

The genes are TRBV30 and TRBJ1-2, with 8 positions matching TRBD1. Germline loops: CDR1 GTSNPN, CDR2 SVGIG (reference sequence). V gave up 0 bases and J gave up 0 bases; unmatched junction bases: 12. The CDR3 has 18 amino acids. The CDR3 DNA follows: TGTGCCTGGAGTGTTGTTTTCATTGACAGGGGATCTAACTATGGCTACACCTTC. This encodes CAWSVVFIDRGSNYGYTF.

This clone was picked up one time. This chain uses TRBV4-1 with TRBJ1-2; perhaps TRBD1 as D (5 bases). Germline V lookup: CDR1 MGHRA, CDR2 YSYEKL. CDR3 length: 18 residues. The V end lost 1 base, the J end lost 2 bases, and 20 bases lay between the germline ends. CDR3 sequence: CASSQVPGRLPVNYGYTF. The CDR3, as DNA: TGCGCCAGCAGCCAAGTCCCGGGACGCCTCCCGGTGAACTATGGCTACACCTTC.

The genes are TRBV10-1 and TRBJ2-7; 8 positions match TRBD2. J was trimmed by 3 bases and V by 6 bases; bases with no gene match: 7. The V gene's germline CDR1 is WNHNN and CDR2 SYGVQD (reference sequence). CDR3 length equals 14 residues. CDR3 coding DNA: TGCGCCAGCAGAATAGCGGGAAGAGGCTACGAGCAGTACTTC. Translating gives CASRIAGRGYEQYF.

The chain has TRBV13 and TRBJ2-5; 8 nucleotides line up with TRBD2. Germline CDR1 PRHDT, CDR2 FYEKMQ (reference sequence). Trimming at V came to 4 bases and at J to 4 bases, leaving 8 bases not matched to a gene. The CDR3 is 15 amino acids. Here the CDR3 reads CASSSRGGEGETQYF. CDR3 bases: TGTGCCAGCAGCTCCCGGGGGGGAGAGGGAGAGACCCAGTACTTC.

The CDR3 region is CASRFRTDYGYTF. As DNA, the CDR3 is TGTGCCAGCAGGTTTCGGACAGACTATGGCTACACCTTC. This sequence joins TRBV6-1 and TRBJ1-2; weak D call: TRBD1 (6 bases). V lost 6 bases and J 3 bases, leaving 11 bases between the germline ends. In germline, CDR1 is MNHNS, CDR2 SASEGT. The length of the CDR3 is 13 residues.

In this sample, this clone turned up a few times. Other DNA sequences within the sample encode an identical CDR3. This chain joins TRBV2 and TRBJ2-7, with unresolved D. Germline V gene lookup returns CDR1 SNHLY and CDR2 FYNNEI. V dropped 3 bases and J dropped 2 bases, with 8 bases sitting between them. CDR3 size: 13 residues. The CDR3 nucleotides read TGTGCCAGCAGTGAGGGCCGAGCCTACGAGCAGTACTTC. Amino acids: CASSEGRAYEQYF.

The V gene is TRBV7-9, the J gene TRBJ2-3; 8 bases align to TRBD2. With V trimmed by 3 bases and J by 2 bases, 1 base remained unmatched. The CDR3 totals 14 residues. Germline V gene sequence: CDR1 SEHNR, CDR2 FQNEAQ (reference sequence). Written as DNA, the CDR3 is TGTGCCAGCAGCTTGCGGGGGGACACAGATACGCAGTATTTT. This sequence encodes CASSLRGDTDTQYF.

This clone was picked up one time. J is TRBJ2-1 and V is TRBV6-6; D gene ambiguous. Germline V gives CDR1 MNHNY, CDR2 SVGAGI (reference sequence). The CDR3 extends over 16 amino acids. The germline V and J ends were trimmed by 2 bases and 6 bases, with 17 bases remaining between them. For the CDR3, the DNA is TGTGCCAGCAGTTACCCAGATGGTCGTAAAGGCAATGAGCAGTTCTTC. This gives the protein CASSYPDGRKGNEQFF.

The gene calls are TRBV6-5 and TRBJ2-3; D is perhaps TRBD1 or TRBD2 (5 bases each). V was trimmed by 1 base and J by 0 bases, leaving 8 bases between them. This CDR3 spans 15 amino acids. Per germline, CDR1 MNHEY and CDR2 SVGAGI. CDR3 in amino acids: CASSYFWDSTDTQYF. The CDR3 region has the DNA TGTGCCAGCAGTTACTTCTGGGACAGCACAGATACGCAGTATTTT.

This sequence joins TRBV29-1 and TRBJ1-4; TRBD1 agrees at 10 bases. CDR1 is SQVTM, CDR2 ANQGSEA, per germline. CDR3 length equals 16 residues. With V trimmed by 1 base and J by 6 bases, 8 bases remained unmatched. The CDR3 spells CSVEGTDRGPHEKLFF. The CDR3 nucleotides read TGCAGCGTTGAAGGGACAGACAGGGGGCCACATGAAAAACTGTTTTTT.

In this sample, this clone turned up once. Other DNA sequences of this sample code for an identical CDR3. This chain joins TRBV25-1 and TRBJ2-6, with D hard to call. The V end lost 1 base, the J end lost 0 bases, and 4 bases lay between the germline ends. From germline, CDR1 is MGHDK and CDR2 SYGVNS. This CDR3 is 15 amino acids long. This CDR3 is CASSEFGSGANVLTF. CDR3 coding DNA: TGTGCCAGCAGTGAATTCGGCTCTGGGGCCAACGTCCTGACTTTC.

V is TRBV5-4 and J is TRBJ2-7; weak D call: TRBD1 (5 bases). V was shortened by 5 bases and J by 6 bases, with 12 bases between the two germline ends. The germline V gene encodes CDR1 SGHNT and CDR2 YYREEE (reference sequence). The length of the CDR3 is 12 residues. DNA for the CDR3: TGTGCCAGCAGTTCCAGGGTGGGCGAGCAGTACTTC. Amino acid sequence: CASSSRVGEQYF.

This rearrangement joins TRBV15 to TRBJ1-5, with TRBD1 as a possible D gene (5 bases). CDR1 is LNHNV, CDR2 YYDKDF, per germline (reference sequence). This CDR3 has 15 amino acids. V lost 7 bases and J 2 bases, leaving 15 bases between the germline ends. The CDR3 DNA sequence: TGTGCCACCAAAATGGGGGTAGTCGGCAATCAGCCCCAGCATTTT. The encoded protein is CATKMGVVGNQPQHF.

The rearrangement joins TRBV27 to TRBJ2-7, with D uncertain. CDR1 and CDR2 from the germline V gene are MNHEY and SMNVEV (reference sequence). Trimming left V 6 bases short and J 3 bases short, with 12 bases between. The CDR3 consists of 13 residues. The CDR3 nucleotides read TGTGCCAGCAGATACCTACACGACTACGAGCAGTACTTC. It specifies CASRYLHDYEQYF.

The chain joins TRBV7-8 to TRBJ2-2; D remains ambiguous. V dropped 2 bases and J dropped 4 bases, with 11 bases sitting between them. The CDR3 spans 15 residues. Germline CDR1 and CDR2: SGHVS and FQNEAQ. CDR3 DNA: TGTGCCAGCAGCTTATATGAAGGTGGCACCGGGGAGCTGTTTTTT. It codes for CASSLYEGGTGELFF.

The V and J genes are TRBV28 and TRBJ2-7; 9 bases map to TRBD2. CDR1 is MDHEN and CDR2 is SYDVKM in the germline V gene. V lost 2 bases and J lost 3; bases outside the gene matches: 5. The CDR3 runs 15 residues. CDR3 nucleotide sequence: TGTGCCAGCAGTTTAACGGCTAGCGGGGTCTACGAGCAGTACTTC. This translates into CASSLTASGVYEQYF.

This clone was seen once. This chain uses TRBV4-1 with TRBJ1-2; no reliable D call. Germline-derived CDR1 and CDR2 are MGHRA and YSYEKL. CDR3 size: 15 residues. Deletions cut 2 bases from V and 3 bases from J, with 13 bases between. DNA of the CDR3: TGCGCCAGCAGCCAAACATCCATAGAGGACTATGGCTACACCTTC. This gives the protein CASSQTSIEDYGYTF.

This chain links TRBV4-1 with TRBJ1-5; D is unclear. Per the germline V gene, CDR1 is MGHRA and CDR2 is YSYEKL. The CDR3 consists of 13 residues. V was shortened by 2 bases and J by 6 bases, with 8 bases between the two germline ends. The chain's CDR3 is CASSQWMGQPQHF. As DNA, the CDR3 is TGCGCCAGCAGCCAATGGATGGGTCAGCCCCAGCATTTT.

The CDR3 sequence is CASRLESNQPQHF. The CDR3 DNA reads as TGTGCCAGCCGACTGGAGAGCAATCAGCCCCAGCATTTT. This chain links TRBV28 with TRBJ1-5; unclear D gene. Trimming removed 8 bases from V and 1 base from J, with 9 bases in between. The CDR3 covers 13 residues. Germline V gives CDR1 MDHEN, CDR2 SYDVKM.